This is a list of T cell receptor beta chains from one sample in a study of molecular identifiers for immune sequencing clone quantification. Each CDR3 protein gets one entry after TCRdb re-called the PCR reads with MiXCR. This sample has about 630,000 distinct CDR3 sequences, with around 25% found just once. Material: naive CD8+ T cells from blood, with Jurkat cell RNA spiked in. The receptor set was obtained from a human donor in good health. Some libraries in this study had Jurkat cell RNA spiked in. The CDR3 runs from the conserved cysteine through the conserved F or W. D genes are given only for firm matches. Not every row has a clone size; where given, it reads once, few, many or a size class.

TGTGCCAGCAGCTTAGACCCTAGGCGGCAGTACTTC | CASSLDPRRQYF | TRBV11-2 | . | TRBJ2-7 | many
TGTGCCAGCAGCCGATTAGAAGAGTCCCAGTACTTC | CASSRLEESQYF | TRBV13 | . | TRBJ2-5 | .
TGTGCCAGCAGCTACGGTGGGGGGGGGCCCACTGAAGCTTTCTTT | CASSYGGGGPTEAFF | TRBV7-6 | . | TRBJ1-1 | few
TGCAGTGCTAGAGATCAGGGTGTAGCGGGAAGGGGTGAGCAGTACTTC | CSARDQGVAGRGEQYF | TRBV20-1 | TRBD2 | TRBJ2-7 | few
TGTGCCAGCAGCTTGTCATCCAGGGGTTGGACTAATGAAAAACTGTTTTTT | CASSLSSRGWTNEKLFF | TRBV11-2 | . | TRBJ1-4 | .
TGTGCCAGCAGTCCGTTGACAGGGGTTCGATACGGCAATCAGCCCCAGCATTTT | CASSPLTGVRYGNQPQHF | TRBV6-5 | TRBD1 | TRBJ1-5 | many
TGTGCCAGCACCCCGGGGGGCACAGATACGCAGTATTTT | CASTPGGTDTQYF | TRBV7-2 | . | TRBJ2-3 | many
TGTGCCAGCAGTGATAGTGGCGGGGGGGCCTTCAATGAGCAGTTCTTC | CASSDSGGGAFNEQFF | TRBV2 | TRBD2 | TRBJ2-1 | .
TGTGCCAGCAGTTTACCCCCCTCTAGGACCTTGGGGAATGAGCAGTTCTTC | CASSLPPSRTLGNEQFF | TRBV28 | . | TRBJ2-1 | .
TGTGCCAGCAGTGATGGACCGACTAGCGGGCTCCAAGAGACCCAGTACTTC | CASSDGPTSGLQETQYF | TRBV2 | TRBD2 | TRBJ2-5 | many
TGCAGTGCCCCCACCGCAGGGGCGCTCTACAATGAGCAGTTCTTC | CSAPTAGALYNEQFF | TRBV20-1 | . | TRBJ2-1 | .
TGTGCCAGCAGTTACGCGGGGCTAGACCGAGATACGCAGTATTTT | CASSYAGLDRDTQYF | TRBV6-2/TRBV6-3 | . | TRBJ2-3 | many
TGTGCCAGCAGCATAGATGGGCTATACCAAGAGACCCAGTACTTC | CASSIDGLYQETQYF | TRBV9 | . | TRBJ2-5 | .
TGTGCCAGCAGCCAACAAGCCTCCAGCGGTGCCGGCGCAGATACGCAGTATTTT | CASSQQASSGAGADTQYF | TRBV4-2 | . | TRBJ2-3 | .
TGCAGTGCTAGAGGACTCACCTACGAGCAGTACTTC | CSARGLTYEQYF | TRBV20-1 | . | TRBJ2-7 | many
TGTGCCAGCAGCTTGTACGGAATGGGGGCCTACGAGCAGTACTTC | CASSLYGMGAYEQYF | TRBV5-3 | . | TRBJ2-7 | .
TGTGCCAGCAGTTTAGGTTTCAACACTGAAGCTTTCTTT | CASSLGFNTEAFF | TRBV28 | . | TRBJ1-1 | many
TGCAGCGTTGAAGTCAGCGGGAGCGTCCCTTCCTACGAGCAGTACTTC | CSVEVSGSVPSYEQYF | TRBV29-1 | TRBD2 | TRBJ2-7 | many
TGTGCCAGCAGTCCCTCGGCGGGGACTGAAGCTTTCTTT | CASSPSAGTEAFF | TRBV27 | . | TRBJ1-1 | many
TGCGCCAGCAGCATTACTAGCGGGTCTTTCTATGAGCAGTTCTTC | CASSITSGSFYEQFF | TRBV4-3 | TRBD2 | TRBJ2-1 | .
TGTGCCAGCAGCTCCCGCCTGGGGGGGGAGATGCAGTACTTC | CASSSRLGGEMQYF | TRBV7-6 | TRBD2 | TRBJ2-7 | many
TGTGCCACGACTAGCGGGGGGACATACAATGAGCAGTCCTTC | CATTSGGTYNEQSF | TRBV10-3 | TRBD2 | TRBJ2-1 | .
TGTGCCAGCAGCTTAGCTGTAGCGGGGGGCACAGATACGCAGTATTTT | CASSLAVAGGTDTQYF | TRBV7-9 | TRBD2 | TRBJ2-3 | many
TGCGCCAGCAGCCAAGACATGTCCCAAGAAGCTTTCTTT | CASSQDMSQEAFF | TRBV4-3 | . | TRBJ1-1 | .
TGTGCCAGCAGCCCAGAGACAGGGGACCCAGGTAGCGAGCAGTACTTC | CASSPETGDPGSEQYF | TRBV5-4 | TRBD1 | TRBJ2-7 | few
TGTGCCAGTAGTATAGACGGGGGGCGCACAGATACGCAGTATTTT | CASSIDGGRTDTQYF | TRBV19 | . | TRBJ2-3 | many
TGTGCCAGCAGATCGGGACAGTCTCTCTTTTATGGCTACACCTTC | CASRSGQSLFYGYTF | TRBV6-5 | TRBD1 | TRBJ1-2 | .
TGTGCCAGCAGTACTAGCGGGAGGCCGAGAGATACGCAGTATTTT | CASSTSGRPRDTQYF | TRBV25-1 | TRBD2 | TRBJ2-3 | many